Listed here are 32 T cell receptor beta chains from one sample, sequenced in a study of vaccination effects on CD4 cells after COVID-19. ViraFEST used viral peptide pools to expand antigen-specific CD4+ T cells before sequencing. Following culture for around 10 days, CD4+ T cells were isolated. The individual was infected with SARS-CoV-2 between March and December 2020, as confirmed by PCR. The assay was immunoSEQ multiplex PCR, and TCRdb's table has in-frame clones only and misses some. The sample includes around 28,000 clones, roughly two thirds seen only once; the top ten take roughly 18%. These receptors have no known antigen. The material was CD4+ T cells from PBMCs cultured with SARS-CoV-2 spike peptides, obtained before COVID-19 vaccination. These receptor sequences come from a human donor who had a prior SARS-CoV-2 infection.

This chain joins TRBV7-3 and TRBJ2-2, with 10 nucleotides matching TRBD2. Germline V gene sequence: CDR1 SGHTA, CDR2 FQGTGA. The trim removed 4 bases at V and 6 bases at J, leaving 8 bases unmatched. This CDR3 is 16 amino acids long. CDR3: CASSSPAGGLAGELFF. As DNA, the CDR3 is TGTGCCAGCAGCTCTCCAGCGGGAGGGCTCGCCGGGGAGCTGTTTTTT.

This clone was observed a few times. This chain uses TRBV6-5 with TRBJ1-1, with D perhaps matching TRBD1 (5 bases). V shed 6 bases and J shed 1 base, with 9 bases lying between them. The CDR3 consists of 13 residues. Germline V gene lookup returns CDR1 MNHEY and CDR2 SVGAGI. The CDR3 coding sequence is TGTGCCAGCAGGCAGACAGCGAACACTGAAGCTTTCTTT. This codes for CASRQTANTEAFF.

This clone showed up just once. The gene calls are TRBV19 and TRBJ1-6, with 7 positions matching TRBD1. This CDR3 has 15 amino acids. Germline-derived CDR1 and CDR2 are LNHDA and SQIVND (reference sequence). Trimming at V came to 3 bases and at J to 12 bases, leaving 11 bases not matched to a gene. CDR3 in DNA: TGTGCCAGTAGTATCAAATCCGGGACAGATTTACCCCTCCACTTT. It translates to CASSIKSGTDLPLHF.

The rearrangement uses TRBV21-1 and TRBJ2-7; the table assigns TRBD2, which was not confirmed against the DNA. TRBV21-1 is a pseudogene segment. The CDR3 runs to 15 residues. The CDR3 here is CASSKLLAGEGEQYF. For the CDR3, the DNA is TGTGCCAGCAGCAAACTTCTAGCGGGAGAGGGGGAGCAGTACTTC.

The rearrangement links TRBV4-2 to TRBJ2-2; 9 bases line up with TRBD2. Germline V lookup: CDR1 LGHNA, CDR2 YNFKEQ. The V gene end was trimmed by 1 base and the J gene end by 3 bases; junction bases not matched to a gene: 9. The CDR3 extends over 18 amino acids. CDR3 region: CASSQVHPGLADTGELFF. CDR3 coding DNA: TGTGCCAGCAGCCAAGTGCATCCGGGACTAGCTGACACCGGGGAGCTGTTTTTT.

V usage is TRBV9 and J usage is TRBJ2-7, with no clear D. The V end lost 1 base, the J end lost 2 bases, and 10 bases lay between the germline ends. CDR3 length: 14 amino acids. Germline V gives CDR1 SGDLS, CDR2 YYNGEE. This chain's CDR3 is CASSVQPWAYEQYF. The CDR3 DNA sequence: TGTGCCAGCAGCGTACAGCCATGGGCCTACGAGCAGTACTTC.

This clone was counted a single time. This rearrangement joins TRBV11-2 to TRBJ2-7, with D possibly TRBD2 on 5 matching bases. This CDR3 has 12 residues. The V end was cut by 5 bases, the J end by 5 bases, with 10 bases between. Germline loops: CDR1 SGHAT, CDR2 FQNNGV. The chain's CDR3 is CASSRTSHEQYF. The DNA for the CDR3 is TGTGCCAGCAGCCGAACTAGTCACGAGCAGTACTTC.

The genes are TRBV11-2 and TRBJ2-3, with D tentatively TRBD2 (6 bases). The CDR3 runs 15 residues. Germline V CDR1 and CDR2: SGHAT, FQNNGV. Between the trimmed V and J ends, which lost 1 base and 3 bases, there was a span of 11 bases. The CDR3 loop reads CASSLVAGPTDTQYF. CDR3 DNA: TGTGCCAGCAGCTTAGTCGCGGGGCCGACAGATACGCAGTATTTT.

This chain uses TRBV5-6 with TRBJ1-2; D perhaps matches TRBD1 (6 bases). Germline V gene data show CDR1 as SGHDT and CDR2 as YYEEEE. The CDR3 consists of 16 residues. Trimming took 1 base from V and 5 from J, leaving 18 bases between them. The CDR3 is CASSLFTGSRGYGYTF. CDR3 DNA sequence: TGTGCCAGCAGCTTGTTCACAGGAAGCAGGGGTTATGGCTACACCTTC.

The chain employs TRBV29-1 and TRBJ2-6, with D possibly TRBD1 on 6 matching bases. V dropped 5 bases and J dropped 4 bases, with 15 bases sitting between them. CDR1 is SQVTM and CDR2 is ANQGSEA in the germline V gene. The CDR3 loop spans 15 amino acids. CDR3 coding DNA: TGCAGCGTTTTCTCAGGGGTGGCCGGGGCCAACGTCCTGACTTTC. This translates into CSVFSGVAGANVLTF.

V gene TRBV19 combines with J gene TRBJ2-2, with 8 positions matching TRBD1. The CDR3 has 13 residues. Per the germline V gene, CDR1 is LNHDA and CDR2 is SQIVND (reference sequence). The J segment lost 8 bases and the V segment lost 6 bases, leaving 5 bases of the junction unmatched. CDR3 amino acids: CASRRDRLGELFF. In DNA, the CDR3 is TGTGCCAGTAGGAGGGACAGGTTGGGGGAGCTGTTTTTT.

This clone was counted once. V gene TRBV29-1 combines with J gene TRBJ1-1, with D maybe TRBD1 (6 bases). In germline, CDR1 is SQVTM, CDR2 ANQGSEA. V dropped 7 bases and J dropped 2 bases, with 20 bases sitting between them. The CDR3 runs 15 residues. The CDR3 nucleotides read TGCAGCGCTGGGGGGCAGGACGGAGGAAACACTGAAGCTTTCTTT. This encodes CSAGGQDGGNTEAFF.

The gene calls are TRBV4-1 and TRBJ1-1; D uncertain. V lost 6 bases, J lost 1 base, and 21 bases lay in between. This CDR3 has 17 residues. The germline gives CDR1 MGHRA, CDR2 YSYEKL. The CDR3 protein is CASRGMSLGGRNTEAFF. CDR3 nucleotides: TGCGCCAGCAGGGGAATGAGTTTGGGCGGCCGGAACACTGAAGCTTTCTTT.

This chain connects TRBV7-2 to TRBJ2-3; 8 bases match TRBD2. The CDR3 spans 16 residues. V shed 5 bases, J shed 2 bases, and the junction held 9 bases outside the gene matches. CDR1 is SGHTA and CDR2 is FQGNSA in the germline V gene. The DNA for the CDR3 is TGTGCCAGCAGCCAAAGAGGCGGGGGGTACACAGATACGCAGTATTTT. It translates to CASSQRGGGYTDTQYF. The entire variable domain, with the rest obtained from reference TRBV7-2 and TRBJ2-3, is as follows: GAGVSQSPSNKVTEKGKDVELRCDPISGHTALYWYRQSLGQGLEFLIYFQGNSAPDKSGLPSDRFSAERTGGSVSTLTIQRTQQEDSAVYLCASSQRGGGYTDTQYFGPGTRLTVL.

The chain couples TRBV19 to TRBJ2-2, with 9 bases aligning to TRBD2. Germline V gene lookup returns CDR1 LNHDA and CDR2 SQIVND (reference sequence). The CDR3 is 19 amino acids. V trimming: 3 bases; J trimming: 7 bases; junction bases outside the gene matches: 18. CDR3 nucleotide sequence: TGTGCCAGTAGTATGGCGCTAGCGGGATTCGGGGGATACATCGGGGAGCTGTTTTTT. Its protein is CASSMALAGFGGYIGELFF.

The chain carries TRBV19 and TRBJ2-2; 7 nucleotides match TRBD2. V dropped 6 bases and J dropped 1; count of bases not matched to a gene: 2. The length of the CDR3 is 14 residues. Germline values: CDR1 LNHDA, CDR2 SQIVND (reference sequence). This CDR3 reads CASSGRRNTGELFF. The CDR3 DNA sequence: TGTGCCAGTAGCGGGAGGCGGAACACCGGGGAGCTGTTTTTT.

In its sample, this clone was seen a few times. The chain is built from TRBV4-2 and TRBJ1-1, with 10 bases matching TRBD1. V was pared by 4 bases and J by 5 bases, with 7 bases of the junction left unmatched. This CDR3 region has 15 residues. Germline CDR1 and CDR2: LGHNA and YNFKEQ. CDR3 residues: CASSRRQGAETEAFF. DNA for the CDR3: TGTGCCAGCAGCCGGAGACAGGGGGCTGAAACTGAAGCTTTCTTT.

The chain joins TRBV12-3 or TRBV12-4 to TRBJ1-1, with D uncertain. The CDR3 is 13 amino acids. The V end lost 2 bases, the J end lost 6 bases, and 10 bases lay between the germline ends. Written as DNA, the CDR3 is TGTGCCAGCAGTTTAACCGGGTTCTCTGAAGCTTTCTTT. Its translation: CASSLTGFSEAFF.

The chain links TRBV6-5 to TRBJ2-1, with D perhaps matching TRBD2 (6 bases). Trimming removed 3 bases at V and 7 bases at J, with 19 bases between. CDR1 and CDR2 (germline): MNHEY, SVGAGI. This CDR3 is built from 16 residues. CDR3 in DNA: TGTGCCAGCAGTTATCACCACGGAGGGAACTCGAATGAGCAGTTCTTC. Translated, it gives CASSYHHGGNSNEQFF.

The rearrangement links TRBV6-6 to TRBJ2-7, with D perhaps TRBD2 (6 bases). CDR1 and CDR2 from the germline V gene are MNHNY and SVGAGI (reference sequence). V shed 2 bases and J shed 3 bases, with 14 bases lying between them. The CDR3 runs 15 residues. Here the CDR3 reads CASSYGGTDNYEQYF. The CDR3 nucleotides read TGTGCCAGCAGTTACGGGGGGACGGACAACTACGAGCAGTACTTC.

The genes are TRBV6-4 and TRBJ1-2; D perhaps matches TRBD1 (5 bases). Germline V gene data show CDR1 as MRHNA and CDR2 as SNTAGT. V was trimmed by 2 bases and J by 8 bases, leaving 12 bases between them. The CDR3 is 13 residues long. The CDR3 bases are TGTGCCAGCAGTGACGTCCAGGGTGGCGGCTACACCTTC. Translated, it gives CASSDVQGGGYTF.

This clone came up a few times. The chain uses TRBV2 and TRBJ1-5; D is uncertain. The CDR3 loop spans 14 amino acids. V was trimmed by 2 bases and J by 6 bases, leaving 11 bases between them. Germline CDR1 is SNHLY and CDR2 is FYNNEI. The CDR3 nucleotides are TGTGCCAGCAGTGAATTGTGGGGTGGTCAGCCCCAGCATTTT. It translates to CASSELWGGQPQHF.

V and J are TRBV6-6 and TRBJ1-1; no definite D call. Per the germline V gene, CDR1 is MNHNY and CDR2 is SVGAGI (reference sequence). With 9 bases removed from V and 3 bases from J, the gap between germline ends came to 14 bases. The CDR3 contains 13 residues. CDR3 sequence (DNA): TGTGCCAGTAAAAATGATGTGGACACTGAAGCTTTCTTT. This gives the protein CASKNDVDTEAFF.

The chain links TRBV27 to TRBJ2-7; TRBD2 might be the D (6 bases). The V gene's germline CDR1 is MNHEY and CDR2 SMNVEV (reference sequence). CDR3 length: 15 residues. The V end was cut by 1 base, the J end by 6 bases, with 16 bases between. CDR3 in amino acids: CASSLFGGVEGEQYF. The CDR3 nucleotides are TGTGCCAGCAGTTTATTCGGCGGGGTCGAAGGCGAGCAGTACTTC.

This clone has just one count. The V and J genes are TRBV4-3 and TRBJ2-5, with TRBD2 matching 13 bases. Germline V lookup: CDR1 LGHNA, CDR2 YSLEER. With V trimmed by 2 bases and J by 5 bases, 5 bases remained unmatched. The CDR3 consists of 16 residues. CDR3 in amino acids: CASSQLTSGRVETQYF. The DNA of the CDR3 is TGCGCCAGCAGCCAACTCACTAGCGGGAGGGTGGAGACCCAGTACTTC.

V usage is TRBV5-1 and J usage is TRBJ2-7; 9 bases line up with TRBD2. This CDR3 comprises 14 residues. The J segment lost 3 bases and the V segment lost 6 bases, leaving 7 bases of the junction unmatched. The germline V gene encodes CDR1 SGHRS and CDR2 YFSETQ. This CDR3 is CASTPGLASYEQYF. In nucleotides, the CDR3 is TGCGCCAGCACGCCGGGACTAGCTAGCTACGAGCAGTACTTC. Variable domain in full (rest from reference TRBV5-1 and TRBJ2-7): KAGVTQTPRYLIKTRGQQVTLSCSPISGHRSVSWYQQTPGQGLQFLFEYFSETQRNKGNFPGRFSGRQFSNSRSEMNVSTLELGDSALYLCASTPGLASYEQYFGPGTRLTVT.

V usage is TRBV19 and J usage is TRBJ2-7; 7 nucleotides match TRBD2. CDR1 and CDR2 (germline): LNHDA, SQIVND (reference sequence). The CDR3 is 15 residues long. The junction had 7 bases not matched to a gene; V was cut back by 3 bases and J by 2 bases. The CDR3 region has the DNA TGTGCCAGTAGTATTTTTCTAGCGGCGACCTACGAGCAGTACTTC. Translating it yields CASSIFLAATYEQYF.

This chain joins TRBV7-9 and TRBJ2-1, with unresolved D. The CDR3 covers 16 residues. From germline, CDR1 is SEHNR and CDR2 FQNEAQ (reference sequence). Between the trimmed V and J ends, which lost 5 bases and 4 bases, there was a span of 18 bases. The CDR3 nucleotides read TGTGCCAGCAGCCCCCCGTGGGTTAAAGAATACAATGAGCAGTTCTTC. Translated, it gives CASSPPWVKEYNEQFF.

This chain uses TRBV6-1 with TRBJ1-2; D is unclear. The CDR3 is 12 residues long. CDR1 MNHNS and CDR2 SASEGT come from the germline V gene. V gave up 3 bases and J gave up 7 bases, with 9 bases separating them. The CDR3, as DNA: TGTGCCAGCAGTGATGTGGCGTTTGGCTACACCTTC. Residues: CASSDVAFGYTF.

The V gene is TRBV28, the J gene TRBJ2-7, with TRBD2 matching 8 bases. Looked up from germline, CDR1 is MDHEN and CDR2 is SYDVKM. The CDR3 covers 14 residues. Germline trimming cut 0 bases from V and 8 bases from J; bases unmatched to any gene: 6. CDR3: CASSLWGTSSQQYF. CDR3 nucleotide sequence: TGTGCCAGCAGTTTATGGGGGACTAGTTCCCAGCAGTACTTC.

The chain recombines TRBV10-3 with TRBJ2-7; D is undetermined. Trimming left V 0 bases short and J 2 bases short, with 8 bases between. Germline assignment: CDR1 ENHRY and CDR2 SYGVKD. The CDR3 contains 14 residues. DNA of the CDR3: TGTGCCATCAGTGAGTCAGCTTTGACCTACGAGCAGTACTTC. Translating gives CAISESALTYEQYF.

This chain joins TRBV2 and TRBJ2-2; weak D call: TRBD2 (6 bases). V was trimmed by 8 bases and J by 4 bases, leaving 14 bases between them. Per germline, CDR1 SNHLY and CDR2 FYNNEI. The CDR3 extends over 14 amino acids. The CDR3 here is CASRRLVSTGELFF. DNA for the CDR3: TGTGCCAGCCGACGACTAGTGTCCACCGGGGAGCTGTTTTTT.